This TCR beta chain comes out of a study of molecular identifiers for immune sequencing clone quantification (dated by TCRdb to 2016 to 2019). Looking at the study overall: For a replicate experiment, the RNA from either 20,000 or 100,000 naive CD8 T cells was divided into five aliquots, and four of those aliquots went on to sequencing. The study was a methods study using CD8 T cells to benchmark molecular-identifier clustering-based TCR repertoire sequencing (MIDCIRS) and TCR RNA copy counting. Results and caveats for the whole study, not just this receptor: The sizes of highly expanded clones could end up underestimated when identical TCR molecules share a barcode. Around 2.8 recovered TCR RNA copies per cell were obtained by modeling, versus about 10 by digital PCR, implying a capture efficiency of about 30%. Spiked-in Jurkat TCR RNA (around 9 copies' worth), which is not part of the donor repertoire, was contained in the naive libraries. In CMV-specific effector cells, clones with more than 20 RNA copies contained over 99% of molecules, whereas in naive cells such clones contained under 1% of molecules. A single cell's worth of spiked-in Jurkat TCR RNA was reported detectable even among 750,000 to 1,000,000 naive CD8 T cells. When barcode sub-clustering was omitted, TCR diversity was inflated by chimeric consensus sequences, with chimeras reaching as high as 47%.

Libraries of naive CD8 T cells were built from approximately 20,000 to 1,000,000 sorted cells, with 10%, 30% or 50% of the purified RNA used. On a BD FACSAria II, naive CD8 T cells were FACS-sorted as CD8+CD4-CCR7+CD45RA+ and collected into RLT Plus buffer. Detection sensitivity was tested by spiking Jurkat RNA equal to roughly 9 TCR copies' worth into samples containing roughly 19,000-1,000,000 naive CD8 T cells. CD8 T cells were enriched using RosetteSep CD8+ T Cell Enrichment Cocktail and Ficoll-Paque, and the enriched cells then underwent ACK red cell lysis. The protocol used for the library was PCR. Sequencing used an Illumina HiSeq 4000. Preparation of bulk TCR libraries followed a previously described approach, with the TCR primers listed in Table S5. Total RNA was purified with the Qiagen AllPrep DNA/RNA kit. Before any analysis, reads coming from multiple sequencing runs of the same library were combined into one pool. Per the authors' processing: Only reads with exact TCR constant sequence were kept, trimmed to 150 nt, and grouped by their 12-nt molecular barcodes. Reads within each barcode group were sub-clustered using a 15% Levenshtein threshold, and quality-weighted consensus sequences were constructed for each RNA molecule. Non-functional sequences were discarded, and so were lower-count sequences lying one edit away from another sequence. Based on fitting two negative binomial distributions, any barcode sub-cluster with under 20% of the maximum read count was discarded. TCRdb ran its own pipeline on the public reads, namely fastp trimming at Q25 and MiXCR clone calling, and kept in-frame beta chains. Each entry is one CDR3 protein sequence, shown with its most common DNA and genes. Clone size and V and J calls follow TCRdb, not the original study. The table for this sample lists approximately 54,000 distinct CDR3 sequences; under 30% of them were counted only once. Together, the top ten hold 1.5% to 2% of the sample.

The CDR3 covers 17 residues, taking in both the cysteine and the phenylalanine. CDR3 DNA only is kept here, 51 bases in frame from base 1. Deletion took 0 bases off V and 0 bases off J, with a span of 12 bases between the germline ends. From the germline V gene, CDR1 is SNHLY and CDR2 is FYNNEI. In its sample, this clonotype was seen many times. Its cognate antigen has yet to be identified. No much larger clone exists at a distance of one base, and base qualities are not known. This receptor was identified in a human donor in good health. Some libraries in this study had Jurkat cell RNA spiked in. The sequenced sample was naive CD8+ T cells from blood, with Jurkat cell RNA spiked in. The cell subset or site label, read with the paper, signifies: FACS-sorted CD8+CD4-CCR7+CD45RA+ naive T cells. Rearrangement joined TRBV2 to TRBJ2-1; no D gene can be assigned with confidence. The nucleotide sequence reads as follows: TGTGCCAGCAGTGAAGCCCCTAGTTCAAGCTCCTACAATGAGCAGTTCTTC. Translation gives CASSEAPSSSSYNEQFF.